These 17 T cell receptor beta chains were sequenced from one sample in a study of blood T cell repertoires in COVID-19. The assay was immunoSEQ multiplex PCR, and TCRdb's table has in-frame clones only and misses some. The table lists around 140,000 clones, around 89% of them singletons. Source material: peripheral blood. The receptors here all came from a man aged 60 to 69 with COVID-19, enrolled during active disease.

The chain has TRBV7-3 and TRBJ1-4; D not certain. The CDR3 length is 14 residues. CDR1 SGHTA and CDR2 FQGTGA come from the germline V gene. Trimming pared 1 base from V and 6 bases from J, leaving 9 bases between. CDR3 region: CASSLSRMDEKLFF. As DNA, the CDR3 is TGTGCCAGCAGCTTAAGCAGGATGGATGAAAAACTGTTTTTT.

The chain joins TRBV18 to TRBJ1-3; 7 nucleotides agree with TRBD1. J gave up 0 bases and V 4 bases, and 6 bases lay outside the gene matches. Per the germline V gene, CDR1 is KGHSH and CDR2 is LQKENI. This CDR3 spans 16 amino acids. The CDR3 region has the DNA TGTGCCAGCTCACTTCGGGACAGCCGCTCTGGAAACACCATATATTTT. Translated: CASSLRDSRSGNTIYF.

The chain combines TRBV19 with TRBJ1-6; TRBD1 matches at 7 bases. The V gene end was trimmed by 7 bases and the J gene end by 7 bases; junction bases not matched to a gene: 7. This CDR3 has 14 residues. Germline CDR1 is LNHDA and CDR2 is SQIVND (reference sequence). CDR3 amino acids: CASKGGEVNSPLHF. CDR3 DNA sequence: TGTGCCAGTAAAGGGGGCGAGGTCAATTCACCCCTCCACTTT.

This clone was observed a single time. The V call is TRBV6-5, the J call TRBJ2-7; D might be TRBD1 (5 bases). CDR1 and CDR2 (germline): MNHEY, SVGAGI. The CDR3 is 13 residues long. V was cut by 6 bases and J by 3 bases, with 12 bases left in between. CDR3 sequence: CASSRAQFYEQYF. The CDR3 bases are TGTGCCAGCAGCAGGGCACAGTTCTACGAGCAGTACTTC.

The CDR3 here is CASSQDRGVSTDTQYF. The DNA for the CDR3 is TGTGCCAGCAGCCAAGATCGCGGGGTTAGCACAGATACGCAGTATTTT. The rearrangement joins TRBV3-1 (or the pseudogene TRBV3-2) to TRBJ2-3; tentative D call: TRBD2 (6 bases). With 0 bases removed from V and 0 bases from J, the gap between germline ends came to 10 bases. The germline gives CDR1 LGHDT, CDR2 YNNKEL (reference sequence). This CDR3 spans 16 amino acids.

J is TRBJ1-1 and V is TRBV6-5; a possible D gene is TRBD1 (6 bases). This CDR3 has 14 amino acids. Trimming shortened V by 5 bases and J by 1 base, and 11 bases separated the two germline ends. CDR1 and CDR2 (germline): MNHEY, SVGAGI. The CDR3 nucleotides are TGTGCCAGCAGTCGGGACACTTCGAACACTGAAGCTTTCTTT. It is translated as CASSRDTSNTEAFF.

This chain's CDR3 is CASSPQPTGRSEAFF. For the CDR3, the DNA is TGTGCCAGCTCACCACAACCGACAGGGCGATCTGAAGCTTTCTTT. The chain employs TRBV18 and TRBJ1-1; 7 bases map to TRBD1. Trimming cost V 1 base and J 6 bases; bases outside gene matches: 8. This CDR3 comprises 15 residues. The germline V gene encodes CDR1 KGHSH and CDR2 LQKENI. Full variable domain (missing parts from reference TRBV18 and TRBJ1-1): NAGVMQNPRHLVRRRGQEARLRCSPMKGHSHVYWYRQLPEEGLKFMVYLQKENIIDESGMPKERFSAEFPKEGPSILRIQQVVRGDSAAYFCASSPQPTGRSEAFFGQGTRLTVV.

The chain is built from TRBV5-4 and TRBJ1-1, with a possible D match to TRBD1 (6 bases). The germline V gene has CDR1 SGHNT and CDR2 YYREEE (reference sequence). Between the trimmed V and J ends, which lost 3 bases and 7 bases, there was a span of 13 bases. The CDR3 is 13 amino acids. The CDR3 sequence: CASSSGGRVEAFF. The CDR3 DNA sequence: TGTGCCAGCAGCTCGGGGGGCAGGGTTGAAGCTTTCTTT.

The chain uses TRBV6-5 and TRBJ1-5; a possible D gene is TRBD1 (5 bases). Germline CDR1 reads MNHEY; CDR2 reads SVGAGI. Trimming left V 3 bases short and J 6 bases short, with 12 bases between. CDR3 length equals 14 residues. The CDR3 region has the DNA TGTGCCAGCAGTTATGACAGCCTAGGTCAGCCCCAGCATTTT. This codes for CASSYDSLGQPQHF.

There are a few counts of this clone. This rearrangement joins TRBV28 to TRBJ2-7, with 8 bases matching TRBD1. V dropped 5 bases and J dropped 3; count of bases not matched to a gene: 6. There are 14 residues in the CDR3. Germline values: CDR1 MDHEN, CDR2 SYDVKM. CDR3: CASSAGQGVYEQYF. DNA of the CDR3: TGTGCCAGCAGTGCTGGACAGGGCGTCTACGAGCAGTACTTC.

V gene TRBV30 combines with J gene TRBJ1-6, with TRBD1 matching over 11 bases. The CDR3 has 16 residues. In germline, CDR1 is GTSNPN, CDR2 SVGIG (reference sequence). The V segment lost 4 bases and the J segment 6 bases; nucleotides outside the gene matches: 8. The CDR3 DNA follows: TGTGCCTGGACCTTTGGACAGGGGGCTGGTAATTCACCCCTCCACTTT. This translates into CAWTFGQGAGNSPLHF.

This chain links TRBV30 with TRBJ1-1; no clear D gene. The germline V and J ends were trimmed by 0 bases and 5 bases, with 16 bases remaining between them. CDR3 size: 15 residues. Germline values: CDR1 GTSNPN, CDR2 SVGIG (reference sequence). The CDR3 bases are TGTGCCTGGAGTGTAAAACCGGCCTCGGGGACTGAAGCTTTCTTT. Its protein is CAWSVKPASGTEAFF.

Here the CDR3 DNA reads TGCGCCAGCAGCCCCGCAGGGTTCCGTTCACCCCTCCACTTT. Protein product: CASSPAGFRSPLHF. This rearrangement joins TRBV4-3 to TRBJ1-6; D may be TRBD1 (5 bases). The germline CDR1 and CDR2 sequences are LGHNA and YSLEER. V was trimmed by 4 bases and J by 9 bases, leaving 13 bases between them. The CDR3 covers 14 residues.

V and J are TRBV5-5 and TRBJ1-3; D gene unclear. Germline CDR1 reads SGHKS; CDR2 reads YYEKEE (reference sequence). The ends were cut back, 3 bases at V and 0 bases at J, with 10 bases in the middle. The CDR3 loop spans 15 amino acids. The CDR3 is CASSSGSFSGNTIYF. CDR3 nucleotides: TGTGCCAGCAGCTCGGGGAGTTTCTCTGGAAACACCATATATTTT.

The CDR3 loop reads CASSPGQGNYGYTF. CDR3 nucleotide sequence: TGTGCCAGCAGCCCGGGACAGGGAAACTATGGCTACACCTTC. The V and J genes are TRBV7-3 and TRBJ1-2, with 9 bases fitting TRBD1. The germline gives CDR1 SGHTA, CDR2 FQGTGA. The CDR3 totals 14 residues. The V and J ends lost 5 bases and 2 bases, in that order; junction bases with no gene match: 3.

This clone was counted once. J is TRBJ1-2 and V is TRBV7-2; the D gene is possibly TRBD1 (6 bases). Trimming took 3 bases from V and 8 from J, leaving 13 bases between them. There are 13 residues in the CDR3. Looked up from germline, CDR1 is SGHTA and CDR2 is FQGNSA. Here the CDR3 DNA reads TGTGCCAGCAGCTTCGAACGGGGGGCCGGCTACACCTTC. It specifies CASSFERGAGYTF. The full variable domain, its missing parts supplied by reference TRBV7-2 and TRBJ1-2, is GAGVSQSPSNKVTEKGKDVELRCDPISGHTALYWYRQSLGQGLEFLIYFQGNSAPDKSGLPSDRFSAERTGGSVSTLTIQRTQQEDSAVYLCASSFERGAGYTFGSGTRLTVV.

The chain couples TRBV6-2 or TRBV6-3 to TRBJ1-1, with 7 nucleotides matching TRBD1. This CDR3 region has 13 residues. Germline assignment: CDR1 MNHEY and CDR2 SVGEGT. The trim removed 5 bases at V and 6 bases at J, leaving 6 bases unmatched. This chain's CDR3 is CASSKTGIAEAFF. The CDR3 nucleotides are TGTGCCAGCAGTAAGACAGGGATCGCTGAAGCTTTCTTT.